This TCR beta chain is drawn from a study of blood T cell repertoires in COVID-19. From germline, CDR1 is LNHDA and CDR2 SQIVND (reference sequence). This CDR3 contains 17 residues. Note on this clone: One junction end does not reproduce the germline sequence, and a read error may be involved.

The assay was immunoSEQ multiplex PCR, and TCRdb's table has in-frame clones only and misses some. The table lists approximately 200,000 clones, around 88% of them singletons. The sequence derives from a woman aged 30 to 39 who had recovered from COVID-19. V and J are TRBV19 and TRBJ2-3, with 10 bases identical to TRBD2. The specimen sequenced was PBMCs or T cells enriched from blood (not recorded which). The CDR3 loop is CASSIIGLAGETDMQYF. The CDR3 DNA sequence: TGTGCCAGTAGTATAATCGGGCTAGCGGGGGAGACCGATATGCAGTATTTT. Using reference TRBV19 and TRBJ2-3 for the parts outside the CDR3, the full variable domain is DGGITQSPKYLFRKEGQNVTLSCEQNLNHDAMYWYRQDPGQGLRLIYYSQIVNDFQKGDIAEGYSVSREKKESFPLTVTSAQKNPTAFYLCASSIIGLAGETDMQYFGPGTRLTVL.